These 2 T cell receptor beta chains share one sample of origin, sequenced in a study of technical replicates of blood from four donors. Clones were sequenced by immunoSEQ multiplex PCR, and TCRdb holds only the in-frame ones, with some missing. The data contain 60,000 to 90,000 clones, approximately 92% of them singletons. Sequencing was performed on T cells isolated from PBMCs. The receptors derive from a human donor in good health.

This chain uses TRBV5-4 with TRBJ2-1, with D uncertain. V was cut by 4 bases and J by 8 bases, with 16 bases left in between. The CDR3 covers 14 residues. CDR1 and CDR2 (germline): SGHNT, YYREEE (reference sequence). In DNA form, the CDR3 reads TGTGCCAGCAGCCCGACGGGTGCCTGGGATGAGCAGTTCTTC. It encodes CASSPTGAWDEQFF.

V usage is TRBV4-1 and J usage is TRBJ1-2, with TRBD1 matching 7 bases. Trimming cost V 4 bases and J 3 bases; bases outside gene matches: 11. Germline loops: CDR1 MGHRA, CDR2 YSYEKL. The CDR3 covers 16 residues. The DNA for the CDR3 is TGCGCCAGCAGCCGTGATAACAGGGGAGGAGACTATGGCTACACCTTC. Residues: CASSRDNRGGDYGYTF.